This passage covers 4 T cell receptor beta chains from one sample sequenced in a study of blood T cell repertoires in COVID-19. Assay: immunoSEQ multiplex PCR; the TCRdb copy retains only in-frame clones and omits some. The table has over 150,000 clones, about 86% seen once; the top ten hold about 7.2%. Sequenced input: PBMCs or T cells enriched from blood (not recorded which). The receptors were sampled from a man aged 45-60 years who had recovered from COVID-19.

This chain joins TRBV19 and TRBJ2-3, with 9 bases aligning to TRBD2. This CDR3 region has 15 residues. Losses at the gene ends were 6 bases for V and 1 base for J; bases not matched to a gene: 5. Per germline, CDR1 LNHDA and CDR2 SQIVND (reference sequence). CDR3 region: CASRLWTSGTDTQYF. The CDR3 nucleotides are TGTGCCAGTAGACTATGGACTAGCGGCACAGATACGCAGTATTTT.

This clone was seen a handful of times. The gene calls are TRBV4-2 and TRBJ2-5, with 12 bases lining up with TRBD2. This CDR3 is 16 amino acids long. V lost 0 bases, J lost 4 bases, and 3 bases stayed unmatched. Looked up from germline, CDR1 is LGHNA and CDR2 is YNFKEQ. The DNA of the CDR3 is TGTGCCAGCAGCCAAGATCTAGCGGGGGGGCCAGAGACCCAGTACTTC. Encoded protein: CASSQDLAGGPETQYF.

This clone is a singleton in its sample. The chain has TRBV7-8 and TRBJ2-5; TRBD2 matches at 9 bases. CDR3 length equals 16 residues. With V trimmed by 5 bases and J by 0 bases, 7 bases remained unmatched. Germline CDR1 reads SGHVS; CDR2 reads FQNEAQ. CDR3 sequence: CASSPKRGAYQETQYF. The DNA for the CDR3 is TGTGCCAGCAGCCCCAAGCGGGGGGCGTACCAAGAGACCCAGTACTTC.

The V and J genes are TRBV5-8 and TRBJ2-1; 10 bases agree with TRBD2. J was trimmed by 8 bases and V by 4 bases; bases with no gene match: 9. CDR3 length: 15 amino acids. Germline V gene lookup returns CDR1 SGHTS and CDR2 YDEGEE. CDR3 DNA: TGTGCCAGCAGCCTACCCAGCGGGGGGGCTGATGAGCAGTTCTTC. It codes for CASSLPSGGADEQFF.